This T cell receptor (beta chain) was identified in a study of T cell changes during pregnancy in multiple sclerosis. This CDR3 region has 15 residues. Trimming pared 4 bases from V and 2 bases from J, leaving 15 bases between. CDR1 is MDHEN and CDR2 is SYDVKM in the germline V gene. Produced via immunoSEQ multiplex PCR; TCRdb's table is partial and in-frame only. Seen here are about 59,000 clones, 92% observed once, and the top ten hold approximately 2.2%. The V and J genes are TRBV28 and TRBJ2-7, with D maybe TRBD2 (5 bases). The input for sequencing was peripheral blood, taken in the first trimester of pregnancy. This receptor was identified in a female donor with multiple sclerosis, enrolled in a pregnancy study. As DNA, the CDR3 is TGTGCCAGCAGTTCCCGGGTTTTCGGGGCCTACGAGCAGTACTTC. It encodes CASSSRVFGAYEQYF.